The present T cell receptor (beta chain) was sequenced within a study of CXCR3-negative and CXCR3-positive naive CD8 T cells. The CDR3 covers 12 residues. Germline lookup yields CDR1 SQVTM and CDR2 ANQGSEA. Naive CD8+ T cells showed CD45RO-CCR7+CD27+CD95-. All TRB cDNA libraries came from 5' RACE performed with UMI labels. TCRdb reprocessed the 5' RACE reads and keeps a single row for each CDR3 protein, giving no DNA. The sample table sets out 110,000 or so distinct CDR3 sequences. Study conclusions and caveats: The study inferred TCR strength from TRB CDR3 properties and found comparable surface CD5 between naive subsets. The study found comparably high diversity in both naive subsets and much lower diversity in memory CD8+ cells. When CXCR3-positive naive cells were set against CXCR3-negative naive cells, the former had more hydrophobic TRB CDR3s. Most assays were run on fresh PBMCs (CXCR3 expression partially decreased after cryopreservation).

For this clonotype: Its antigen is as yet unknown.

The origin of this receptor is a human donor in good health. Some clones in this sample may be carry-over from other donors' samples. This chain connects TRBV29-1 to TRBJ2-3. Sequencing was carried out using naive CXCR3+ CD8+ T cells from blood. Specified subset: CD45RO-CCR7+CD27+CD95- naive CD8+ T cells expressing CXCR3 (TNR3+). The CDR3 is CSVETETDTQYF.